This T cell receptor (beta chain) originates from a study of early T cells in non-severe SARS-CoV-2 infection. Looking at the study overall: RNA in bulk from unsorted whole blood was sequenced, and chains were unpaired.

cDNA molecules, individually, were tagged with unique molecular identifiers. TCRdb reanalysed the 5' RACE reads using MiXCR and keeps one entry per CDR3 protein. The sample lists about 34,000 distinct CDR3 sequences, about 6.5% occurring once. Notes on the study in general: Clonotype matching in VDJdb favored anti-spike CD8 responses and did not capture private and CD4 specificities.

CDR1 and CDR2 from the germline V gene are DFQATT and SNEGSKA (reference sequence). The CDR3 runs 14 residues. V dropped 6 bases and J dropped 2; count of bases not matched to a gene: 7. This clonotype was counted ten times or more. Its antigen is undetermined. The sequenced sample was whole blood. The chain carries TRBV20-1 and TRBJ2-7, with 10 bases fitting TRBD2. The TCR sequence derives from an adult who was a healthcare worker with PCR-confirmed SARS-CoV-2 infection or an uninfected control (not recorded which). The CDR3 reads CSAPLGTSAYEQYF. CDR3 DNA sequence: TGCAGTGCCCCCCTCGGGACTAGCGCCTACGAGCAGTACTTC.